This TCR beta chain is from a study of blood T cell repertoires in COVID-19 (dated by TCRdb to between 2020 and 2021). For context, the study as a whole: Samples from collaborators originated in the United States, Italy and Spain and spanned both the acute and convalescent phases of COVID-19. The material from the prospective study consisted of cDNA or gDNA derived from T cells, B-cell-depleted T cells, or PBMCs. Subjects who had been exposed to COVID-19, were actively infected with it, or had recovered from it provided the deeply sampled blood TCRbeta repertoires that made up the dataset. A freely available public database, intended as a resource for researchers studying the immune response to SARS-CoV-2, is where the repertoires were released. The samples were drawn from two sources: the first 160 participants of the ongoing ImmuneRACE study, and approximately 1,300 subjects contributed by 6 global collaborators. The sample metadata nearly always contained a de-identified subject ID, COVID-19 status, age in years and sex. Where HLA class I and class II types were available, the types were taken from metadata supplied by the sample provider, not from assay-based typing.

As for this clone: The antigen it binds to is not known. The record has no base qualities; no much larger clone is one base away.

TCRbeta CDR3 regions were amplified from genomic DNA by means of the immunoSEQ Assay, a bias-controlled multiplex PCR. On the study's bioinformatics: Within the assay, amplification of reference gene primers was used to estimate how many nucleated cells each sample contained. Sequence reads were collapsed and filtered to measure the absolute abundance of every unique TCRbeta CDR3 rearrangement. For each sample, productive Simpson clonality was calculated as the square root of Simpson's diversity index across productive rearrangements. TCRdb carries this immuneACCESS record with in-frame sequences only. Its versions omit some clonotypes, under half of them owing to an unresolved V gene in the studies checked, with the rest unexplained. The V and J calls and the clone size are those of that table, but D and trimming were determined from the DNA. This sample holds about 380,000 clones; 85% were observed only once. Of the sample, 3% to 4% falls within the top ten clones.

Paper-wide results and their limitations: Clinical and demographic metadata were provided uncurated, with the amount varying by source and participant.

V lost 4 bases and J lost 2 bases; the stretch between them is 19 bases long. The CDR3, from cysteine to phenylalanine, totals 17 residues. Of all the DNA, just the CDR3 is kept, 51 bases in frame from base 1. CDR1 SGHTS and CDR2 YDEGEE were looked up in the germline V gene. Each collaborating institution followed its own protocols to collect whole blood in K2EDTA tubes. For TCRbeta analysis, collaborators shipped samples as frozen whole blood, isolated PBMCs, or DNA extracted from either of those sample types. Sequencing used peripheral blood. The chain employs TRBV5-8 and TRBJ2-4, with the D gene call left open. The receptor was derived from a woman aged 18-35 years with acute or convalescent COVID-19. Here is the DNA: TGTGCCAGCAGCCGGGTTAACCCCCCGTTAACCAAAAACATTCAGTACTTC. Its protein product is CASSRVNPPLTKNIQYF.